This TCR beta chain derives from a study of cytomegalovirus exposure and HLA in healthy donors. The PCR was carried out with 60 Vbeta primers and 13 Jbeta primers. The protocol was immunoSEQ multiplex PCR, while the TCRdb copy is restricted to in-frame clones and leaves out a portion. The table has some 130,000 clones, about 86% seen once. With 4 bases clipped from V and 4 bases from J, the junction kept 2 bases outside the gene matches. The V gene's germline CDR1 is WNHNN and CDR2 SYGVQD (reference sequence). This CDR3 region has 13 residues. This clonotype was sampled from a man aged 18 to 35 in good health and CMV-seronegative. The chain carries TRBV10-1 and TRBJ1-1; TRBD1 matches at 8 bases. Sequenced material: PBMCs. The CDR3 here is CASSGDRTTEAFF. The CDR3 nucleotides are TGCGCCAGCAGTGGGGACAGGACCACTGAAGCTTTCTTT.